These T cell receptor beta chains were read from a single sample in a study of T cell changes during pregnancy in multiple sclerosis. Here immunoSEQ multiplex PCR was the method, and the copy in TCRdb shows in-frame clones only, minus some. This table holds over 45,000 clones, 90% found once. The source material was peripheral blood, sampled in the first trimester of pregnancy. Source of these receptors: a female donor in good health, enrolled as a control in a pregnancy study. CDR3s include the opening cysteine and the closing phenylalanine or tryptophan. A D gene is named only where the DNA matches it firmly. Some rows mark clone size as missing; the rest say once, few, many or name a class of expanded clone.

j_call: TRBJ2-5
clone_size: NA
d_call: TRBD2
v_call: TRBV2
cdr3_nt: TGTGCCAGCAGTGAATTTCGGCGGGGGGGATACCAAGAGACCCAGTACTTC
cdr3_aa: CASSEFRRGGYQETQYF

j_call: TRBJ1-4
clone_size: few
d_call: NA
v_call: TRBV13
cdr3_nt: TGTGCCAGCAGTCTCGGGGGAGGTGAAAAACTGTTTTTT
cdr3_aa: CASSLGGGEKLFF

j_call: TRBJ2-2
clone_size: NA
d_call: TRBD2
v_call: TRBV9
cdr3_nt: TGTGCCAGCAGCGTAGCTTCGGGGGGGCTAGGCACCGGGGAGCTGTTTTTT
cdr3_aa: CASSVASGGLGTGELFF

j_call: TRBJ2-5
clone_size: NA
d_call: TRBD2
v_call: TRBV10-3
cdr3_nt: TGTGCCATTACCAAGAGCGGGGACCCGCAAGAGACCCAGTACTTC
cdr3_aa: CAITKSGDPQETQYF

j_call: TRBJ2-3
clone_size: NA
d_call: NA
v_call: TRBV5-5
cdr3_nt: TGTGCCAGCAGCCTCGGACAATTCGCCGATACGCAGTATTTT
cdr3_aa: CASSLGQFADTQYF

j_call: TRBJ1-1
clone_size: NA
d_call: TRBD1
v_call: TRBV9
cdr3_nt: TGTGCCAGCAGCACCGGGACAGCTGAAGCTTTCTTT
cdr3_aa: CASSTGTAEAFF

j_call: TRBJ1-1
clone_size: NA
d_call: NA
v_call: TRBV28
cdr3_nt: TGTGCCAGCAGTTTCGGAGGGATGAACACTGAAGCTTTCTTT
cdr3_aa: CASSFGGMNTEAFF

j_call: TRBJ1-6
clone_size: NA
d_call: NA
v_call: TRBV10-3
cdr3_nt: TGTGCCATCAGTGAGTCGCAGGGGCCATTTTCACCCCTCCACTTT
cdr3_aa: CAISESQGPFSPLHF

j_call: TRBJ1-4
clone_size: once
d_call: TRBD1
v_call: TRBV25-1
cdr3_nt: TGTGCCAGCAGTCACAGGGGCTACAATGAAAAACTGTTTTTT
cdr3_aa: CASSHRGYNEKLFF

j_call: TRBJ2-7
clone_size: NA
d_call: TRBD2
v_call: TRBV7-9
cdr3_nt: TGTGCCAGCAGCGTGGCGGGGGGGACGACAGTTCCCCCCTACGAGCAGTACTTC
cdr3_aa: CASSVAGGTTVPPYEQYF

j_call: TRBJ2-1
clone_size: NA
d_call: NA
v_call: TRBV7-6
cdr3_nt: TGTGCCAGCAGCTTAACGTCCAGCAATGAGCAGTTCTTC
cdr3_aa: CASSLTSSNEQFF

j_call: TRBJ2-3
clone_size: NA
d_call: NA
v_call: TRBV5-6
cdr3_nt: TGTGCCAGCAGCTTGGCTCCAGATACGCAGTATTTT
cdr3_aa: CASSLAPDTQYF

j_call: TRBJ2-7
clone_size: NA
d_call: NA
v_call: TRBV6-1
cdr3_nt: TGTGCCAGCAGCGGACAGTTAGACTCCTACGAGCAGTACTTC
cdr3_aa: CASSGQLDSYEQYF

j_call: TRBJ1-1
clone_size: NA
d_call: NA
v_call: TRBV30
cdr3_nt: TGTGCCTGGAGGACAGAAAGGAACACTGAAGCTTTCTTT
cdr3_aa: CAWRTERNTEAFF

j_call: TRBJ2-1
clone_size: NA
d_call: TRBD2
v_call: TRBV29-1
cdr3_nt: TGCAGCGCCCAGGGACTACAAAATGAGCAGTTCTTC
cdr3_aa: CSAQGLQNEQFF

j_call: TRBJ2-1
clone_size: NA
d_call: NA
v_call: TRBV4-1
cdr3_nt: TGCGCCAGCAGCCATGTCCTCGGGGATGAGCAGTTCTTC
cdr3_aa: CASSHVLGDEQFF

j_call: TRBJ1-4
clone_size: NA
d_call: NA
v_call: TRBV15
cdr3_nt: TGTGCCACCAGCAGAATCGGAAGACAGGAGGATGAAAAACTGTTTTTT
cdr3_aa: CATSRIGRQEDEKLFF